The 9 T cell receptor beta chains below were found in one sample sequenced in a study of technical replicates of blood from several donors. Produced via immunoSEQ multiplex PCR; TCRdb's table is partial and in-frame only. This sample has roughly 80,000 clones, with approximately 94% found just once. What was sequenced was T cells isolated from PBMCs. These receptors originate from a human donor in good health.

This chain uses TRBV10-1 with TRBJ2-1; the match to TRBD1 covers 9 bases. J was trimmed by 7 bases and V by 5 bases; bases with no gene match: 3. Germline V gives CDR1 WNHNN, CDR2 SYGVQD (reference sequence). The CDR3 extends over 13 amino acids. CDR3 protein: CASSRGQGNEQFF. The CDR3 DNA follows: TGCGCCAGCAGTCGTGGACAGGGGAATGAGCAGTTCTTC.

V usage is TRBV11-3 and J usage is TRBJ2-5; TRBD1 agrees at 8 bases. The length of the CDR3 is 13 residues. CDR1 is SGHNT and CDR2 is YENEEA in the germline V gene. Trimming cost V 5 bases and J 4 bases; bases outside gene matches: 3. The CDR3, as DNA: TGTGCCAGCAGCCCTGGACAGGGAGAGACCCAGTACTTC. Translating it yields CASSPGQGETQYF.

The chain couples TRBV10-3 to TRBJ1-5; possibly TRBD1 for D (5 bases). Looked up from germline, CDR1 is ENHRY and CDR2 is SYGVKD. The CDR3 contains 13 residues. V lost 3 bases and J lost 8, with 11 bases in between. This CDR3 reads CAISERGGEPQHF. CDR3 DNA sequence: TGTGCCATCAGTGAACGGGGGGGGGAGCCCCAGCATTTT.

This chain's CDR3 is CASSDPPTGDGNTIYF. The CDR3 DNA reads as TGTGCCAGCAGTGACCCACCTACAGGGGACGGAAACACCATATATTTT. The V call is TRBV2, the J call TRBJ1-3; the match to TRBD1 covers 7 bases. The CDR3 contains 16 residues. V lost 3 bases, J lost 4 bases, and 9 bases stayed unmatched. Germline values: CDR1 SNHLY, CDR2 FYNNEI.

The chain joins TRBV19 to TRBJ2-7; 14 bases are a match to TRBD2. The CDR3 spans 15 residues. Germline V gene lookup returns CDR1 LNHDA and CDR2 SQIVND (reference sequence). V was clipped by 5 bases and J by 6 bases; unmatched bases: 6. The CDR3 spells CASSPMTSGRAEQYF. CDR3 coding DNA: TGTGCCAGTAGTCCTATGACTAGCGGGAGGGCCGAGCAGTACTTC.

The CDR3 region has the DNA TGTGCCAGCAGTCCACCAGCGGGGGGCGGCTATGGCTACACCTTC. This codes for CASSPPAGGGYGYTF. The chain links TRBV28 to TRBJ1-2; TRBD1 is a possible D gene (6 bases). There are 15 residues in the CDR3. Germline V gives CDR1 MDHEN, CDR2 SYDVKM. The V end lost 5 bases, the J end lost 4 bases, and 17 bases lay between the germline ends.

This chain joins TRBV27 and TRBJ2-3; TRBD2 agrees at 11 bases. Germline-derived CDR1 and CDR2 are MNHEY and SMNVEV (reference sequence). The trim removed 4 bases at V and 4 bases at J, leaving 13 bases unmatched. The CDR3 has 18 amino acids. CDR3: CASSWGTSGPSAPDTQYF. The CDR3 DNA sequence: TGTGCCAGCAGTTGGGGGACTAGCGGACCATCTGCCCCAGATACGCAGTATTTT.

This clone was detected only once. The CDR3 bases are TGTGCCAGCAGTTCCACAGGGTATAATCAGCCCCAGCATTTT. This codes for CASSSTGYNQPQHF. The genes are TRBV28 and TRBJ1-5, with D tentatively TRBD1 (6 bases). Between the trimmed V and J ends, which lost 4 bases and 4 bases, there was a span of 11 bases. In germline, CDR1 is MDHEN, CDR2 SYDVKM. This CDR3 spans 14 amino acids.

V and J are TRBV4-1 and TRBJ2-1, with 13 positions matching TRBD2. Germline CDR1 is MGHRA and CDR2 is YSYEKL. The CDR3 totals 15 residues. J was trimmed by 7 bases and V by 4 bases; bases with no gene match: 4. CDR3 protein: CASSLALAGGNEQFF. The CDR3 region has the DNA TGCGCCAGCAGCCTTGCACTAGCGGGAGGGAATGAGCAGTTCTTC.